The present TCR beta chain was sequenced within a study of blood T cells in healthy people across ages. Isolated PBMCs totaled at least 7 million in each sample. About this clonotype: The antigen is unknown.

The authors ran a second PCR of 7 to 11 cycles using a sample-barcoded 5' primer and a J-beta primer mix. MiXCR, applied by TCRdb to the 5' RACE reads, yields one record per CDR3 protein. The profile shows under 800,000 distinct CDR3 sequences, roughly 47% of them singletons. This CDR3 comprises 18 residues. V was clipped by 4 bases and J by 2 bases; unmatched bases: 7. Per germline, CDR1 SGHVS and CDR2 FQNEAQ. The study, taken as a whole, reports: Age advanced and TCR beta diversity per million T cells fell, roughly linearly. In the absence of known donor CMV status, changes in expanded clonotypes were possibly confounded. In long-lived donors, naive CD4+ cell counts and diversity exceeded those of aged donors.

The sequence was collected from a woman between 55 and 75 years old in good health. V and J are TRBV7-8 and TRBJ2-1; 14 bases map to TRBD2. The sample comprised blood. The CDR3 DNA reads TGTGCCAGCAGCTCCCAAGGACTAGCGGGAGGCCCCTACAATGAGCAGTTCTTC. This gives the protein CASSSQGLAGGPYNEQFF.